The 32 T cell receptor beta chains below come from one sample, sequenced in a study of T cells in localized non-small cell lung cancer (dated by TCRdb to between 2020 and 2021). Preparation of the library involved the immunoSEQ multiplex PCR assay. Not all clones reach the TCRdb copy of this immuneACCESS table, which keeps in-frame sequences only. Checked studies attribute under half of the gap to unresolved V genes and leave the rest unexplained. The sample has 35,000 to 40,000 clones on record, approximately 90% of them singletons. Of the sample, approximately 7.7% falls within the top ten clones. The input for sequencing was peripheral blood, taken before any cancer treatment. Every receptor here comes from a female donor at least 60 years old with stage I lung adenocarcinoma.

The chain combines TRBV2 with TRBJ1-2, with D perhaps matching TRBD1 (6 bases). V lost 1 base and J lost 10, with 10 bases in between. Germline values: CDR1 SNHLY, CDR2 FYNNEI. There are 12 residues in the CDR3. This chain's CDR3 is CASSEGAGDYTF. The CDR3 DNA reads as TGTGCCAGCAGTGAAGGCGCAGGGGACTACACCTTC.

The chain joins TRBV5-1 to TRBJ1-1, with D tentatively TRBD1 (5 bases). Trimming took off 1 base at V and 2 bases at J, with 6 bases between the two ends. The germline V gene encodes CDR1 SGHRS and CDR2 YFSETQ. The CDR3 has 13 residues. The CDR3 DNA sequence: TGCGCCAGCAGCTTGAGGACAAACACTGAAGCTTTCTTT. Encoded protein: CASSLRTNTEAFF.

This chain links TRBV5-1 with TRBJ2-1, with 10 nucleotides matching TRBD1. CDR1 is SGHRS and CDR2 is YFSETQ in the germline V gene. The CDR3 sequence is 15 residues long. J was trimmed by 2 bases and V by 5 bases; bases with no gene match: 4. CDR3 region: CASRNGQGAYNEQFF. In DNA, the CDR3 is TGCGCCAGCAGGAACGGACAGGGGGCCTACAATGAGCAGTTCTTC.

This clone appeared a single time. The V call is TRBV7-2, the J call TRBJ1-1, with D possibly TRBD1 on 5 matching bases. Germline V lookup: CDR1 SGHTA, CDR2 FQGNSA. The CDR3 contains 15 residues. Between the trimmed V and J ends, which lost 1 base and 6 bases, there was a span of 15 bases. This CDR3 reads CASSLVESGWAEAFF. In nucleotides, the CDR3 is TGTGCCAGCAGCTTAGTTGAGTCAGGGTGGGCTGAAGCTTTCTTT.

This chain links TRBV5-1 with TRBJ1-4; possibly TRBD1 for D (6 bases). The ends were cut back, 3 bases at V and 0 bases at J, with 12 bases in the middle. The CDR3 consists of 16 residues. Germline V gene sequence: CDR1 SGHRS, CDR2 YFSETQ. CDR3 region: CASSWTAFATNEKLFF. The CDR3 nucleotides are TGCGCCAGCAGCTGGACAGCCTTCGCAACTAATGAAAAACTGTTTTTT.

V and J are TRBV7-2 and TRBJ2-3; unclear D gene. This CDR3 has 14 amino acids. V lost 1 base and J lost 0, with 5 bases in between. CDR1 and CDR2 (germline): SGHTA, FQGNSA. CDR3 residues: CASSLDTSTDTQYF. The CDR3 nucleotides are TGTGCCAGCAGCTTAGATACTAGCACAGATACGCAGTATTTT.

This clone was observed a single time. The chain combines TRBV6-6 with TRBJ2-7; possibly TRBD1 for D (5 bases). The CDR3 runs to 13 residues. The V end was cut by 0 bases, the J end by 6 bases, with 9 bases between. Looked up from germline, CDR1 is MNHNY and CDR2 is SVGAGI (reference sequence). The CDR3 coding sequence is TGTGCCAGCAGTTACTCGATAGGGGCCGAGCAGTACGTC. Its protein product is CASSYSIGAEQYV.

This clone appeared once. V gene TRBV4-1 combines with J gene TRBJ1-1; 7 bases are a match to TRBD1. Per the germline V gene, CDR1 is MGHRA and CDR2 is YSYEKL. The CDR3 is made up of 15 amino acids. Trimming at V came to 4 bases and at J to 5 bases, leaving 10 bases not matched to a gene. CDR3 residues: CASSLGTAGGTEAFF. DNA for the CDR3: TGCGCCAGCAGCCTCGGGACAGCCGGGGGGACTGAAGCTTTCTTT.

The chain links TRBV5-1 to TRBJ2-3, with D possibly being TRBD1 (6 bases). The CDR3 is 14 amino acids. Trimming stripped 1 base from V and 3 bases from J, with 9 bases between. Germline V lookup: CDR1 SGHRS, CDR2 YFSETQ. CDR3 coding DNA: TGCGCCAGCAGCTTGAGGCAGGGGACAGATACGCAGTATTTT. Translating it yields CASSLRQGTDTQYF.

The V and J genes are TRBV21-1 and TRBJ1-5; the table names TRBD1, a call not compared with the DNA. TRBV21-1 is a known pseudogene. There are 18 residues in the CDR3. Here the CDR3 DNA reads TGTGCCAGCAGCAAAGCGTGGGGTCGGGACAGTTCCAATCAGCCCCAGCATTTT. Protein product: CASSKAWGRDSSNQPQHF.

In DNA, the CDR3 is TGTGCCAGCAACCCTTCAGGGGGCGTAGGTCAGCCCCAGCATTTT. Residues: CASNPSGGVGQPQHF. The chain uses TRBV28 and TRBJ1-5, with 8 bases fitting TRBD1. The junction had 11 bases not matched to a gene; V was cut back by 7 bases and J by 6 bases. Looked up from germline, CDR1 is MDHEN and CDR2 is SYDVKM. This CDR3 has 15 amino acids.

The rearrangement links TRBV5-6 to TRBJ1-3, with D tentatively TRBD1 (6 bases). V lost 2 bases and J 2 bases, leaving 14 bases between the germline ends. The CDR3 is 16 residues long. Germline V gives CDR1 SGHDT, CDR2 YYEEEE. CDR3 nucleotide sequence: TGTGCCAGCAGCTTCTCCACAGGGTTAACTGGAAACACCATATATTTT. Translation: CASSFSTGLTGNTIYF.

The chain carries TRBV2 and TRBJ2-5, with 10 bases that match TRBD1. Per the germline V gene, CDR1 is SNHLY and CDR2 is FYNNEI. The CDR3 totals 15 residues. Trimming at V came to 6 bases and at J to 3 bases, leaving 7 bases not matched to a gene. The CDR3 protein is CASRNTGTGEETQYF. CDR3 in DNA: TGTGCCAGCAGAAATACAGGGACAGGGGAAGAGACCCAGTACTTC.

The V call is TRBV6-1, the J call TRBJ1-2, with D perhaps matching TRBD1 (5 bases). Trimming left V 4 bases short and J 2 bases short, with 11 bases between. The CDR3 runs to 14 residues. Looked up from germline, CDR1 is MNHNS and CDR2 is SASEGT. As DNA, the CDR3 is TGTGCCAGCAGTGCCCTCGAGGGGAACTATGGCTACACCTTC. It encodes CASSALEGNYGYTF.

The rearrangement links TRBV10-3 to TRBJ1-3; D is unresolved. The ends were cut back, 8 bases at V and 0 bases at J, with 8 bases in the middle. Germline V lookup: CDR1 ENHRY, CDR2 SYGVKD. The CDR3 loop spans 13 amino acids. This CDR3 reads CAIGFDSGNTIYF. CDR3 coding DNA: TGTGCCATCGGGTTTGACTCTGGAAACACCATATATTTT.

The chain recombines TRBV12-5 with TRBJ1-2; D perhaps matches TRBD1 (6 bases). Germline V gene sequence: CDR1 LGHNT, CDR2 FRNRAP. Trimming stripped 1 base from V and 2 bases from J, with 14 bases between. CDR3 length: 16 residues. For the CDR3, the DNA is TGTGCTAGTGGTTTGGACAGAAATGGACAGAACTATGGCTACACCTTC. Amino acids: CASGLDRNGQNYGYTF.

This chain uses TRBV7-9 with TRBJ1-2, with 8 bases matching TRBD1. This CDR3 is 13 amino acids long. CDR1 SEHNR and CDR2 FQNEAQ come from the germline V gene (reference sequence). V lost 10 bases, J lost 7 bases, and 11 bases stayed unmatched. CDR3 sequence reads: CAISDLQGGGYTF. In DNA form, the CDR3 reads TGTGCCATCTCCGACCTACAGGGGGGTGGCTACACCTTC.

Here the CDR3 reads CASSLNFHQETQYF. In nucleotides, the CDR3 is TGCGCCAGCAGCTTAAACTTCCACCAAGAGACCCAGTACTTC. The chain couples TRBV5-1 to TRBJ2-5; D not certain. The V gene lost 2 bases and the J gene lost 0 bases, with 8 bases spanning the gap. The CDR3 totals 14 residues. Germline V gene sequence: CDR1 SGHRS, CDR2 YFSETQ.

This clone was observed a few times. The chain has TRBV2 and TRBJ1-2; unclear D gene. CDR1 is SNHLY and CDR2 is FYNNEI in the germline V gene. The germline V and J ends were trimmed by 6 bases and 7 bases, with 9 bases remaining between them. There are 11 residues in the CDR3. The CDR3 reads CASRGKAGYTF. Written as DNA, the CDR3 is TGTGCCAGCAGGGGTAAGGCTGGCTACACCTTC.

DNA for the CDR3: TGTGCCAGCAGTGTCGGCAGGACTCCCTCCCAGTACGTC. Translating it yields CASSVGRTPSQYV. V is TRBV6-1 and J is TRBJ2-7; possibly TRBD2 for D (5 bases). V gave up 4 bases and J gave up 10 bases, with 17 bases separating them. Germline CDR1 is MNHNS and CDR2 is SASEGT. CDR3 length equals 13 residues.

The rearrangement joins TRBV7-9 to TRBJ1-2, with 9 bases that match TRBD1. Germline V lookup: CDR1 SEHNR, CDR2 FQNEAQ (reference sequence). The CDR3 has 14 amino acids. Germline trimming cut 5 bases from V and 7 bases from J; bases unmatched to any gene: 8. In nucleotides, the CDR3 is TGTGCCAGCAGCCTGGGGGGACAGGGCTCTGGCTACACCTTC. It translates to CASSLGGQGSGYTF.

The chain joins TRBV28 to TRBJ1-5, with D perhaps matching TRBD1 (5 bases). This CDR3 is 16 amino acids long. Germline CDR1 and CDR2: MDHEN and SYDVKM. The ends were cut back, 8 bases at V and 3 bases at J, with 20 bases in the middle. The CDR3 here is CASVLSGAGVNQPQHF. CDR3 DNA sequence: TGTGCCAGCGTCCTAAGCGGGGCAGGAGTCAATCAGCCCCAGCATTTT.

This clone was counted once. As DNA, the CDR3 is TGTGCCAGCAGCACCCTCGGGGGTTCACCCCTCCACTTT. Its translation is CASSTLGGSPLHF. The chain recombines TRBV5-8 with TRBJ1-6; possibly TRBD1 for D (5 bases). CDR3 length: 13 amino acids. The germline V gene encodes CDR1 SGHTS and CDR2 YDEGEE. The V end lost 4 bases, the J end lost 9 bases, and 11 bases lay between the germline ends.

The table lists this clone with a count of one. J is TRBJ1-1 and V is TRBV5-1; D remains ambiguous. The ends were cut back, 0 bases at V and 3 bases at J, with 12 bases in the middle. This CDR3 spans 15 amino acids. Per the germline V gene, CDR1 is SGHRS and CDR2 is YFSETQ. CDR3 sequence reads: CASSLGMGLDTEAFF. Written as DNA, the CDR3 is TGCGCCAGCAGCTTGGGGATGGGGTTGGACACTGAAGCTTTCTTT.

This chain links TRBV5-4 with TRBJ2-7, with 7 bases that match TRBD1. CDR1 and CDR2 (germline): SGHNT, YYREEE (reference sequence). V was pared by 5 bases and J by 2 bases, with 7 bases of the junction left unmatched. This CDR3 comprises 14 residues. The CDR3 DNA sequence: TGTGCCAGCAGAAGACAGGGATCTACCTACGAGCAGTACTTC. Translated, it gives CASRRQGSTYEQYF.

This clone has just one count. V usage is TRBV19 and J usage is TRBJ1-1, with unresolved D. Trimming cost V 5 bases and J 4 bases, with 11 bases left between them. The CDR3 runs to 13 residues. Per the germline V gene, CDR1 is LNHDA and CDR2 is SQIVND (reference sequence). CDR3 nucleotides: TGTGCCAGTAGTCCGTTTGTGGGCACTGAAGCTTTCTTT. It encodes CASSPFVGTEAFF.

The rearrangement joins TRBV18 to TRBJ1-5; 8 nucleotides line up with TRBD1. Per germline, CDR1 KGHSH and CDR2 LQKENI. The V gene end was trimmed by 2 bases and the J gene end by 4 bases; junction bases not matched to a gene: 4. This CDR3 has 15 residues. The CDR3 DNA is TGTGCCAGCTCACCAGGTCAGGGGGCGAATCAGCCCCAGCATTTT. This translates into CASSPGQGANQPQHF.

The chain employs TRBV10-1 and TRBJ2-2; D is uncertain. Trimming shortened V by 5 bases and J by 3 bases, and 19 bases separated the two germline ends. The CDR3 has 17 residues. From germline, CDR1 is WNHNN and CDR2 SYGVQD (reference sequence). The DNA of the CDR3 is TGCGCCAGCAGTCCCCTCGACGGAGCCCGGGACACCGGGGAGCTGTTTTTT. As protein: CASSPLDGARDTGELFF.

J is TRBJ1-2 and V is TRBV9; a possible D gene is TRBD1 (5 bases). Germline CDR1 and CDR2: SGDLS and YYNGEE. V lost 1 base and J lost 5, with 27 bases in between. This CDR3 has 19 residues. CDR3 sequence: CASSVRFLLQAPPNYGYTF. The DNA of the CDR3 is TGTGCCAGCAGCGTAAGATTCCTCTTACAGGCCCCTCCAAATTATGGCTACACCTTC.

The rearrangement links TRBV9 to TRBJ2-7; a possible D gene is TRBD2 (6 bases). CDR3 length: 14 amino acids. Germline CDR1 SGDLS, CDR2 YYNGEE. Between the trimmed V and J ends, which lost 0 bases and 3 bases, there was a span of 10 bases. The CDR3 DNA reads TGTGCCAGCAGCGTAGGTGGGACTTACTACGAGCAGTACTTC. Protein sequence: CASSVGGTYYEQYF.

The chain combines TRBV6-1 with TRBJ1-2, with 7 bases identical to TRBD1. The CDR3 runs 14 residues. V gave up 3 bases and J gave up 0 bases; unmatched junction bases: 1. Germline V gene sequence: CDR1 MNHNS, CDR2 SASEGT. The chain's CDR3 is CASSDTGANYGYTF. CDR3 DNA sequence: TGTGCCAGCAGTGACACAGGGGCTAACTATGGCTACACCTTC.

CDR3 loop: CATSSRGRIYGYTF. CDR3 nucleotides: TGTGCCACCAGCAGCAGGGGGCGAATCTATGGCTACACCTTC. The chain couples TRBV15 to TRBJ1-2; 8 nucleotides line up with TRBD1. Per the germline V gene, CDR1 is LNHNV and CDR2 is YYDKDF (reference sequence). V gave up 3 bases and J gave up 4 bases; unmatched junction bases: 4. This CDR3 has 14 amino acids.